The rows below give T cell receptor beta chains drawn from one sample of a study of CD8 T cells in ankylosing spondylitis. TCRdb fed the 5' RACE reads into MiXCR, producing one record per CDR3 protein. This table has a few hundred thousand distinct CDR3 sequences, roughly 8% appearing once. The specimen sequenced was blood, either unsorted or a sorted T cell fraction (not recorded which). The receptor source for this set is a male donor with ankylosing spondylitis. CDR3s include the opening cysteine and the closing phenylalanine or tryptophan. The D gene is left open where the match is weak. For some rows the clone size is stated as once, few or many, or as a class when expanded; others skip it.

size,J,D,V,CDR3,DNA
few,TRBJ1-4,NA,TRBV6-2/TRBV6-3,CASRRSFGDGSGGGHEKLFF,TGTGCCAGCAGACGCTCTTTTGGGGACGGAAGCGGAGGTGGGCATGAAAAACTGTTTTTT
NA,TRBJ2-5,NA,TRBV2,CASRAKVQETQYF,TGTGCCAGCAGGGCGAAGGTGCAAGAGACCCAGTACTTC
few,TRBJ2-3,TRBD2,TRBV5-4,CASSFGLAGGVYDTDTQYF,TGTGCCAGCAGCTTCGGACTAGCGGGAGGGGTTTACGACACAGATACGCAGTATTTT
few,TRBJ2-1,TRBD2,TRBV24-1,CATSDYHGTSGSFNEQFF,TGTGCCACCAGTGATTATCACGGGACTAGCGGGAGTTTCAATGAGCAGTTCTTC
few,TRBJ2-7,NA,TRBV5-1,CASSPGGSLSSYEQYF,TGCGCCAGCAGCCCTGGGGGCAGTTTGAGCTCCTACGAGCAGTACTTC
many,TRBJ1-5,NA,TRBV7-9,CASSLEAGNQPQHF,TGTGCCAGCAGCTTGGAGGCCGGTAATCAGCCCCAGCATTTT
many,TRBJ1-1,NA,TRBV6-1,CASRTTLGGEAFF,TGTGCCAGCAGGACCACACTCGGGGGTGAAGCTTTCTTT
few,TRBJ2-5,NA,TRBV27,CASSLGGSMPQYF,TGTGCCAGCAGTTTAGGGGGGTCGATGCCCCAGTACTTC
NA,TRBJ2-1,TRBD2,TRBV20-1,CSAGTGTSGPEEYNEQFF,TGCAGTGCTGGAACCGGGACTAGCGGGCCCGAGGAGTACAATGAGCAGTTCTTC
NA,TRBJ2-3,TRBD1,TRBV5-1,CASSLTGAVSLDTQYF,TGCGCCAGCAGCTTAACAGGGGCGGTGAGTTTAGATACGCAGTATTTT
many,TRBJ2-3,TRBD2,TRBV7-2,CASSLESGRRQYF,TGTGCCAGCAGCTTAGAGAGCGGGAGAAGGCAGTATTTT
many,TRBJ2-1,TRBD2,TRBV11-3,CASSEGLTSGLDNEQFF,TGTGCCAGCAGCGAAGGCCTCACTAGCGGGCTAGACAATGAGCAGTTCTTC
NA,TRBJ1-6,NA,TRBV2,CASKASPGASSYNSPLHF,TGTGCCAGCAAGGCGTCACCGGGAGCTAGCTCCTATAATTCACCCCTCCACTTT
many,TRBJ2-3,TRBD2,TRBV6-4,CASSALGLAGTDTQYF,TGTGCCAGCAGTGCCCTAGGACTAGCCGGCACAGATACGCAGTATTTT
few,TRBJ1-1,NA,TRBV30,CAWSELGNTEAFF,TGTGCCTGGAGTGAGTTAGGGAACACTGAAGCTTTCTTT
few,TRBJ2-7,NA,TRBV28,CASSRGQPYEQYF,TGTGCCAGCAGCCGAGGCCAGCCCTACGAGCAGTACTTC
many,TRBJ2-3,TRBD2,TRBV6-4,CASSEKRGATDTQYF,TGTGCCAGCAGTGAGAAGCGGGGGGCCACAGATACGCAGTATTTT
few,TRBJ2-3,TRBD2,TRBV4-1,CASSQDWASGRATQYF,TGCGCCAGCAGCCAAGATTGGGCAAGCGGGAGGGCCACGCAGTATTTT
NA,TRBJ1-4,NA,TRBV7-2,CASSFFPQLKLFF,TGTGCCAGCAGCTTTTTTCCGCAGTTGAAACTGTTTTTT
NA,TRBJ2-1,TRBD2,TRBV2,CASRGRSFYNEQFF,TGTGCCAGCCGCGGGAGGTCCTTCTACAATGAGCAGTTCTTC
many,TRBJ2-7,TRBD1,TRBV28,CASSLSSRDRRSYEQYF,TGTGCCAGCAGTTTGAGCTCCCGGGACAGACGTTCCTACGAGCAGTACTTC
NA,TRBJ1-5,NA,TRBV4-1,CASSQEEGGASNQPQHF,TGCGCCAGCAGCCAAGAAGAAGGGGGTGCGAGCAATCAGCCCCAGCATTTT
NA,TRBJ2-3,TRBD2,TRBV4-1,CASSRRLAGGPVSDTQYF,TGCGCCAGCAGCCGCCGACTAGCGGGAGGGCCGGTTTCAGATACGCAGTATTTT
many,TRBJ2-7,TRBD2,TRBV9,CASSMGLASGASYEQYF,TGTGCCAGCAGCATGGGACTAGCCAGCGGGGCCTCCTACGAGCAGTACTTC
NA,TRBJ2-4,TRBD1,TRBV6-1,CASSPQGYIQYF,TGTGCCAGCAGTCCACAGGGGTACATTCAGTACTTC
NA,TRBJ1-1,TRBD1,TRBV12-3/TRBV12-4,CASSLGQGRRTEAFF,TGTGCCAGCAGTTTGGGACAGGGAAGGCGGACTGAAGCTTTCTTT
NA,TRBJ2-7,NA,TRBV3-1,CASSQDRVSEQYF,TGTGCCAGCAGCCAAGATCGGGTTTCCGAGCAGTACTTC
NA,TRBJ2-1,TRBD2,TRBV4-1,CASSQGLAGIGNEQFF,TGCGCCAGCAGCCAAGGTCTAGCGGGGATCGGGAATGAGCAGTTCTTC
NA,TRBJ2-4,TRBD1,TRBV28,CASSPEGTVSTRGAKNIQYF,TGTGCCAGCAGCCCCGAAGGGACAGTTAGCACCCGCGGAGCCAAAAACATTCAGTACTTC
NA,TRBJ2-3,NA,TRBV28,CASNPPPSTDTQYF,TGTGCCAGCAACCCTCCACCTAGCACAGATACGCAGTATTTT
few,TRBJ1-1,NA,TRBV6-1,CASSHAAEGNTEAFF,TGTGCCAGCAGCCACGCGGCAGAGGGAAACACTGAAGCTTTCTTT
many,TRBJ2-7,TRBD2,TRBV29-1,CSVVTRSASGSAYEQYF,TGCAGCGTTGTAACCCGCTCCGCTAGCGGGAGTGCTTACGAGCAGTACTTC
many,TRBJ2-1,TRBD2,TRBV11-2,CASRRGDARNEQFF,TGTGCCAGCCGTCGGGGGGACGCTCGGAATGAGCAGTTCTTC
many,TRBJ1-2,NA,TRBV29-1,CSVERGFHGYTF,TGCAGCGTTGAACGCGGGTTCCATGGCTACACCTTC
NA,TRBJ2-7,NA,TRBV25-1,CASSIQPSGWASYEQYF,TGTGCCAGCAGTATACAACCAAGCGGGTGGGCCTCCTACGAGCAGTACTTC
few,TRBJ1-1,NA,TRBV19,CASSIIAGGQAFF,TGTGCCAGTAGTATAATCGCCGGGGGTCAAGCTTTCTTT
NA,TRBJ2-7,NA,TRBV28,CASSLLTGRYEQYF,TGTGCCAGCAGTTTATTAACAGGGCGCTACGAGCAGTACTTC
NA,TRBJ2-7,TRBD1,TRBV14,CASSWDRASEQYF,TGTGCCAGCAGTTGGGACAGGGCGTCCGAGCAGTACTTC
NA,TRBJ2-1,TRBD2,TRBV28,CASSLFGTSGRDEQFF,TGTGCCAGCAGTTTATTTGGCACTAGCGGGAGAGATGAGCAGTTCTTC
NA,TRBJ1-5,NA,TRBV30,CAWSKDNNQPQHF,TGTGCCTGGAGTAAGGATAACAATCAGCCCCAGCATTTT
NA,TRBJ2-7,TRBD2,TRBV7-2,CASSSRSEGGRYEQYF,TGTGCCAGCAGCTCCAGAAGTGAGGGAGGGCGTTACGAGCAGTACTTC
few,TRBJ2-1,TRBD1,TRBV2,CASIPGQTYNEQFF,TGTGCCAGCATCCCGGGACAGACTTACAATGAGCAGTTCTTC
few,TRBJ2-1,NA,TRBV6-2/TRBV6-3,CASSLTGGSNEQFF,TGTGCCAGCAGTTTGACGGGTGGAAGCAATGAGCAGTTCTTC
many,TRBJ1-4,NA,TRBV29-1,CSVVSGGGGNEKLFF,TGCAGCGTTGTTTCGGGGGGCGGTGGGAATGAAAAACTGTTTTTT
NA,TRBJ2-1,NA,TRBV20-1,CSASGDSSYNEQFF,TGCAGTGCTAGTGGAGACAGCTCCTACAATGAGCAGTTCTTC
NA,TRBJ1-4,NA,TRBV12-3/TRBV12-4,CAGSLVGESTNEKLFF,TGTGCCGGCAGTTTAGTCGGGGAATCAACTAATGAAAAACTGTTTTTT
many,TRBJ2-4,TRBD1,TRBV5-1,CASSFGGQGNIQYF,TGCGCCAGCAGCTTTGGCGGACAGGGAAACATTCAGTACTTC
few,TRBJ2-2,TRBD2,TRBV12-3/TRBV12-4,CASRQPGTSRTGELFF,TGTGCCAGCAGGCAGCCCGGGACTAGCAGAACCGGGGAGCTGTTTTTT
many,TRBJ2-3,NA,TRBV7-3,CASSLNGGSTDTQYF,TGTGCCAGCAGCTTGAACGGGGGAAGCACAGATACGCAGTATTTT
NA,TRBJ2-2,TRBD2,TRBV5-1,CASSLLAGGGAGELFF,TGCGCCAGCAGCTTACTAGCGGGAGGAGGTGCCGGGGAGCTGTTTTTT
many,TRBJ2-1,NA,TRBV6-1,CASSEAQDFYNEQFF,TGTGCCAGCAGTGAAGCCCAGGACTTCTACAATGAGCAGTTCTTC